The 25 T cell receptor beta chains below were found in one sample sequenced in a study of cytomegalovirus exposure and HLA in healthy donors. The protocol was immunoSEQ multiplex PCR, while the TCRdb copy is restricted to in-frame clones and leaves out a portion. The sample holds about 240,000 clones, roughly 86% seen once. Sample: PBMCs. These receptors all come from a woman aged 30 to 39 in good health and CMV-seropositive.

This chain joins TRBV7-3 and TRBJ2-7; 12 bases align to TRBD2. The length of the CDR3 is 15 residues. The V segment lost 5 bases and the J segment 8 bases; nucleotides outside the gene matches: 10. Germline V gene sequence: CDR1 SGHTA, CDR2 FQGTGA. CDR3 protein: CASSPQTSGSNQQYF. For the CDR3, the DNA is TGTGCCAGCAGCCCCCAGACTAGCGGGAGTAACCAGCAGTACTTC. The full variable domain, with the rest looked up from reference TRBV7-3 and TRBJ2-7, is GAGVSQTPSNKVTEKGKYVELRCDPISGHTALYWYRQSLGQGPEFLIYFQGTGAADDSGLPNDRFFAVRPEGSVSTLKIQRTERGDSAVYLCASSPQTSGSNQQYFGPGTRLTVT.

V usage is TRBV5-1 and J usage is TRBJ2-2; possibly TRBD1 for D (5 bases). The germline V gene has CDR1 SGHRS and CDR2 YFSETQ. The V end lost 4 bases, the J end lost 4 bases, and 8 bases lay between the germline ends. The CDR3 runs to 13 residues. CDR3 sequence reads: CASSRGSTGELFF. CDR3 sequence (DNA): TGCGCCAGCAGCAGGGGTTCCACCGGGGAGCTGTTTTTT.

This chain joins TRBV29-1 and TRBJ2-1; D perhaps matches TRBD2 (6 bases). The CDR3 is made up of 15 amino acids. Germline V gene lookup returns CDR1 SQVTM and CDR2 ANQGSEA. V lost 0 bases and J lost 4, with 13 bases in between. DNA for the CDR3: TGCAGCGTTGAAGATCGCCTAGCGCATTACAATGAGCAGTTCTTC. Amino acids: CSVEDRLAHYNEQFF.

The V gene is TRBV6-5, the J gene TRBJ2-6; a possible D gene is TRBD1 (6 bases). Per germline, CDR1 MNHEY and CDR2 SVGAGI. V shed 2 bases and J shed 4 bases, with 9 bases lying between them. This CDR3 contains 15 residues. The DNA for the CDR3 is TGTGCCAGCAGTTACATGGGGACAGGGGCCAACGTCCTGACTTTC. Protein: CASSYMGTGANVLTF.

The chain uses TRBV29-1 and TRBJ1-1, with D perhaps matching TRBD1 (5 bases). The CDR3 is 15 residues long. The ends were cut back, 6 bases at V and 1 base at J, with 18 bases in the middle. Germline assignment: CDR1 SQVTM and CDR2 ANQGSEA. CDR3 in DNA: TGCAGCGTCGTTGGTGGGGGGTGGGGGAACACTGAAGCTTTCTTT. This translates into CSVVGGGWGNTEAFF.

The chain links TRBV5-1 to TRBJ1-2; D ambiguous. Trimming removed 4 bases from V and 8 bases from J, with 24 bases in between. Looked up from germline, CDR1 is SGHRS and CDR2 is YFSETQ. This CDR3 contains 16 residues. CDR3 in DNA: TGCGCCAGCAGCCCTACCGTCGGCCAGGCGCTCAGGGGCTACACCTTC. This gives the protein CASSPTVGQALRGYTF.

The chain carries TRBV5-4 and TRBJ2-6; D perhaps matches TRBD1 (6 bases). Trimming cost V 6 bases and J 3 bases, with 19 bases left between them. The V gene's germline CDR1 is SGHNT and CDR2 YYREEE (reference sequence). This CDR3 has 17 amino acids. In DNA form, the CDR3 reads TGTGCCAGCACCATCTTCACAGGGTTTGGTGGGGCCAACGTCCTGACTTTC. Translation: CASTIFTGFGGANVLTF.

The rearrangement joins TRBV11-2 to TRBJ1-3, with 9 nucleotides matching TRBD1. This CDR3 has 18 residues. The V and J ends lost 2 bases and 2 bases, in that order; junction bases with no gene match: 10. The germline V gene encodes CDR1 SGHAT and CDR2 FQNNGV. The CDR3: CASSLPGQGLYAGNTIYF. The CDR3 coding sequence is TGTGCCAGCAGCTTACCAGGACAGGGGCTTTATGCTGGAAACACCATATATTTT.

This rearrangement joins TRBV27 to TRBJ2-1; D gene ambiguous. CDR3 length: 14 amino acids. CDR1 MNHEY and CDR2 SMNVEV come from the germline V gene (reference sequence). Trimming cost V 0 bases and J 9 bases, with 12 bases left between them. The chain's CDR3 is CASSLSWQQVEQFF. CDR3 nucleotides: TGTGCCAGCAGTTTATCGTGGCAGCAGGTTGAGCAGTTCTTC.

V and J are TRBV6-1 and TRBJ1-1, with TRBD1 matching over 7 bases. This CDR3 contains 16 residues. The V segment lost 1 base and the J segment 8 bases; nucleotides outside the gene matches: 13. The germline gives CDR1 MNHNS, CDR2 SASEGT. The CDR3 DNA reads TGTGCCAGCAGTGAAGGCGTCGGAGGGGGCGCCGGGGAAGCTTTCTTT. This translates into CASSEGVGGGAGEAFF.

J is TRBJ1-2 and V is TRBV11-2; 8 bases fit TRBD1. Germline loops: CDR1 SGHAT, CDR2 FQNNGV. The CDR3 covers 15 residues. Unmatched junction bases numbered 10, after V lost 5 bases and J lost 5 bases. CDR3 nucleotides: TGTGCCAGCAGCAGCCAGCCGGGGGACAGGTATGGCTACACCTTC. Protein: CASSSQPGDRYGYTF.

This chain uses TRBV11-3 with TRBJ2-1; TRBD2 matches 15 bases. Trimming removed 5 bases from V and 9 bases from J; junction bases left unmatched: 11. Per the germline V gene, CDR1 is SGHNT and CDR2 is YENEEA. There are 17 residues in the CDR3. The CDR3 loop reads CASSPRTSGRALIEQFF. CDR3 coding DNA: TGTGCCAGCAGCCCAAGGACTAGCGGGAGGGCCCTAATTGAGCAGTTCTTC.

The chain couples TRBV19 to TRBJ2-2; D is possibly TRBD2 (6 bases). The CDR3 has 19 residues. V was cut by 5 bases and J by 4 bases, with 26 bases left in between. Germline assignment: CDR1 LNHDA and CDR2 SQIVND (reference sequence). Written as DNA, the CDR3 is TGTGCCAGTAGTTCCCACCTACTAGCAACGGTGACTATCACCGGGGAGCTGTTTTTT. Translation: CASSSHLLATVTITGELFF.

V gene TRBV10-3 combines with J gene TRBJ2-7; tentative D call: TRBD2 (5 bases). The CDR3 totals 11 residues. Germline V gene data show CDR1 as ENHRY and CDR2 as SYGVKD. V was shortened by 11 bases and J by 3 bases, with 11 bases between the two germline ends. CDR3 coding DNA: TGTGCCTCGGCACGGGACTACGAGCAGTACTTC. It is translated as CASARDYEQYF.

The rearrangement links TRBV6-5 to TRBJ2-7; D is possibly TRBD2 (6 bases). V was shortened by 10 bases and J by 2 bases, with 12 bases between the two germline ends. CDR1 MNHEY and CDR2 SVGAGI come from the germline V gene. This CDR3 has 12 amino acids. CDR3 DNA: TGTGCCACCGTGGGCGGGACCTACGAGCAGTACTTC. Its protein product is CATVGGTYEQYF.

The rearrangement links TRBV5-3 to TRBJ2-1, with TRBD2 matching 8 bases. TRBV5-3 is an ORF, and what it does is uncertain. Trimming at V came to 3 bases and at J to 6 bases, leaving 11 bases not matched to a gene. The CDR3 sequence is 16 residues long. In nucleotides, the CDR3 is TGTGCCAGAAGCTCTACGTCTCCGGGAGGGGGCAATGAGCAGTTCTTC. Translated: CARSSTSPGGGNEQFF.

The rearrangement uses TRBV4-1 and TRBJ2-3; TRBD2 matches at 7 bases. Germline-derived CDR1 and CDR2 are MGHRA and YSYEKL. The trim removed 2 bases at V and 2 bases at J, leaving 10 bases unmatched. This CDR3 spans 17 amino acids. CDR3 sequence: CASSQSALADITDTQYF. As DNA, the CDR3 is TGCGCCAGCAGCCAATCTGCCCTAGCGGATATCACAGATACGCAGTATTTT.

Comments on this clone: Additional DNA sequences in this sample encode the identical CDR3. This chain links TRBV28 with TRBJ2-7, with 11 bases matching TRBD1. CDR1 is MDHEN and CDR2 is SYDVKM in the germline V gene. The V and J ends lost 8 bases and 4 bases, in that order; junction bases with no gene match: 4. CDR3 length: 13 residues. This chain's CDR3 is CASWTGGSYEQYF. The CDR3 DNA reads TGTGCCAGCTGGACAGGGGGCAGTTACGAGCAGTACTTC.

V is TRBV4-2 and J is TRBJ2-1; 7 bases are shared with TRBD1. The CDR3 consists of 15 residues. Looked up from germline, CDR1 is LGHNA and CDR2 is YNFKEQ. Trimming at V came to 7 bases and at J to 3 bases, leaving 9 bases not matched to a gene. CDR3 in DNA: TGTGCCAGCAAAGACCGGGACAGAGTCTACAATGAGCAGTTCTTC. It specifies CASKDRDRVYNEQFF.

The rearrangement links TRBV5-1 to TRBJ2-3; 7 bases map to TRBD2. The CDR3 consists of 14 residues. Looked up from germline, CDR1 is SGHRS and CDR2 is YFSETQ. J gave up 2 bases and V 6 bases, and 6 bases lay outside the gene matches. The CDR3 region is CASKTSKSTDTQYF. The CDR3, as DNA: TGCGCCAGCAAGACTAGCAAGTCCACAGATACGCAGTATTTT.

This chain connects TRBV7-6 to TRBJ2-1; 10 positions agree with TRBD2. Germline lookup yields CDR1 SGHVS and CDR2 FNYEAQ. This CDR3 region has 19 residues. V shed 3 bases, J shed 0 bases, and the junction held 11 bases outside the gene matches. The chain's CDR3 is CASSLRLAGERTSYNEQFF. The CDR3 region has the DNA TGTGCCAGCAGCTTGAGGCTAGCGGGAGAAAGAACCTCCTACAATGAGCAGTTCTTC.

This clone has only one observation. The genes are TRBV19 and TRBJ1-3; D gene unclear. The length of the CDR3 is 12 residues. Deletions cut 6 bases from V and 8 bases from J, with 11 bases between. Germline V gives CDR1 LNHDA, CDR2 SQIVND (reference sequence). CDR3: CASSARRDTIYF. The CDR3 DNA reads TGTGCCAGTAGCGCGAGACGGGACACCATATATTTT.

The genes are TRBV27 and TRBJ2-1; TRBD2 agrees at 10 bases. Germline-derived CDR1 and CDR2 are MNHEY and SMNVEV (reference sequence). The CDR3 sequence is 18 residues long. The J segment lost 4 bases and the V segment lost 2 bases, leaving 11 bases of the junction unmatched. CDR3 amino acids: CASSLVGPSGSQYNEQFF. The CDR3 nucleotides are TGTGCCAGCAGTTTAGTTGGCCCTAGCGGGAGCCAATACAATGAGCAGTTCTTC.

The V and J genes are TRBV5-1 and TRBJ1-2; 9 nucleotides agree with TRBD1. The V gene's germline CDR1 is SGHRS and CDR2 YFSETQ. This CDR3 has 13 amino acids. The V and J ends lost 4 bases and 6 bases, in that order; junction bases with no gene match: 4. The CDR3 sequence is CASSVTGGNGYTF. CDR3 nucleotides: TGCGCCAGCAGCGTGACAGGGGGTAATGGCTACACCTTC.

The CDR3 reads CASSPIAGVNTGELFF. As DNA, the CDR3 is TGTGCCAGCAGCCCCATAGCGGGAGTGAACACCGGGGAGCTGTTTTTT. This chain joins TRBV5-4 and TRBJ2-2; 9 bases map to TRBD2. V trimming: 4 bases; J trimming: 1 base; junction bases outside the gene matches: 5. The CDR3 has 16 amino acids. CDR1 and CDR2 (germline): SGHNT, YYREEE (reference sequence).